Shown below are 8 T cell receptor beta chains from a single sample sequenced in a study of shared clonotypes between healthy human individuals. Data came from immunoSEQ multiplex PCR; TCRdb stores just in-frame clones and leaves some out. The sample has roughly 1.4 million clones; less than 99% are singletons. Source material: naive CD4+ T cells sorted from blood. The subset was: CD45RA+ positively selected. The receptors come from a man aged 30 to 45 in good health.

This rearrangement joins TRBV10-1 to TRBJ2-7; a weak D match, TRBD1 (6 bases). Germline lookup yields CDR1 WNHNN and CDR2 SYGVQD (reference sequence). V shed 2 bases and J shed 6 bases, with 14 bases lying between them. The CDR3 is made up of 14 amino acids. The CDR3 bases are TGCGCCAGCAGTGAGGGCAGGGGCTGGGTCGAGCAGTACTTC. Its translation: CASSEGRGWVEQYF.

The rearrangement links TRBV18 to TRBJ2-7, with 9 bases matching TRBD2. Germline CDR1 reads KGHSH; CDR2 reads LQKENI. This CDR3 comprises 18 residues. Trimming took 4 bases from V and 0 from J; bases not matched to a gene: 13. The CDR3 DNA reads as TGTGCCAGCTCACAGGGTGGGCCTAGCGGGGTAAGCTCCTACGAGCAGTACTTC. Translation: CASSQGGPSGVSSYEQYF.

The chain couples TRBV23-1 to TRBJ2-1; 8 bases match TRBD1. TRBV23-1 is treated as an ORF (open reading frame) with a function not yet certain. Trimming took 0 bases from V and 6 from J; bases not matched to a gene: 7. The CDR3 is 16 residues long. The CDR3 DNA reads as TGCGCCAGCAGTCAATCGATTGGGGACAGGCTCAATGAGCAGTTCTTC. The encoded protein is CASSQSIGDRLNEQFF.

The chain links TRBV18 to TRBJ2-7; D unclear. From germline, CDR1 is KGHSH and CDR2 LQKENI. The CDR3 is 12 residues long. V was cut by 3 bases and J by 6 bases, with 9 bases left in between. The CDR3 is CASSPTSLEQYF. The CDR3 DNA reads TGTGCCAGCTCACCCACCTCGCTCGAGCAGTACTTC.

This rearrangement joins TRBV29-1 to TRBJ2-7; 8 bases match TRBD1. Germline V gives CDR1 SQVTM, CDR2 ANQGSEA. After removal of 7 bases from V and 2 bases from J, the junction contained 13 bases not matched to a gene. The CDR3 is 15 amino acids. CDR3 nucleotide sequence: TGCAGCGCCAGCCGACCAGGGGGCCAAACCTACGAGCAGTACTTC. Residues: CSASRPGGQTYEQYF.

In DNA form, the CDR3 reads TGTGCCATCAGTAGACAGGGGGTCACAGGCGAGCAGTACTTC. Translated, it gives CAISRQGVTGEQYF. The rearrangement uses TRBV10-3 and TRBJ2-7, with 9 positions matching TRBD1. Germline loops: CDR1 ENHRY, CDR2 SYGVKD. The CDR3 contains 14 residues. J lost 6 bases, V lost 5 bases, and 8 bases had no gene match.

The chain uses TRBV19 and TRBJ2-7, with D perhaps TRBD1 (6 bases). CDR1 is LNHDA and CDR2 is SQIVND in the germline V gene (reference sequence). The CDR3 runs 12 residues. V lost 8 bases and J 6 bases, leaving 14 bases between the germline ends. The CDR3 region has the DNA TGTGCCAGTTCTAGGACAGTAACCGAGCAGTACTTC. Its translation: CASSRTVTEQYF.

This clone showed up just once. The genes are TRBV7-9 and TRBJ1-5; 8 bases line up with TRBD1. With V trimmed by 4 bases and J by 4 bases, 6 bases remained unmatched. CDR1 is SEHNR and CDR2 is FQNEAQ in the germline V gene (reference sequence). The CDR3 runs to 15 residues. The CDR3 nucleotides read TGTGCCAGCAGCTCAGCAGGGGGCCCAAATCAGCCCCAGCATTTT. Its protein product is CASSSAGGPNQPQHF.